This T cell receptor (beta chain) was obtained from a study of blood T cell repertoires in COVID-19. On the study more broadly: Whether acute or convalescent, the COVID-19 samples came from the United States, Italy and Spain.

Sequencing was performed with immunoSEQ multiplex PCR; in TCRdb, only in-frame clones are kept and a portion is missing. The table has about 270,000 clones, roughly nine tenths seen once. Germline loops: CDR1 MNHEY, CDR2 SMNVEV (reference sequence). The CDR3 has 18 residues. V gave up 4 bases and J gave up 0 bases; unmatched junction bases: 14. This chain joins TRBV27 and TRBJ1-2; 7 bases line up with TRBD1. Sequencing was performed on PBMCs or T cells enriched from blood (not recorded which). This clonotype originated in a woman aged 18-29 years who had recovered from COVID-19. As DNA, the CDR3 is TGTGCCAGCAGTTCCACGGGGTTACAGGGGATTGCTAACTATGGCTACACCTTC. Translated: CASSSTGLQGIANYGYTF.